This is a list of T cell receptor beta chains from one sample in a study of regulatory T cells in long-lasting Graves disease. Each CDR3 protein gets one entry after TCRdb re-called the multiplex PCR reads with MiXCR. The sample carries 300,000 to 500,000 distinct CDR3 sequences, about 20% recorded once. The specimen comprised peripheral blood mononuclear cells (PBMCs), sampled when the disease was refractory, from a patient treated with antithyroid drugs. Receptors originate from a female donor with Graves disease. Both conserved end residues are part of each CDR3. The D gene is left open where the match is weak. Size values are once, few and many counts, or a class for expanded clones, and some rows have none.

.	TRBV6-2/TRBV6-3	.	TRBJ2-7	TGTGCCAGCAGGGGAGACATTGCCTACGAGCAGTACTTC	CASRGDIAYEQYF
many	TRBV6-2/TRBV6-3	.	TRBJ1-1	TGTGCCAGCAGTTACTCGAAGGTGACTGAAGCTTTCTTT	CASSYSKVTEAFF
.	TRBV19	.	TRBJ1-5	TGTGCCACCGCAGGGTCATATCGGCCCCAGCATTTT	CATAGSYRPQHF
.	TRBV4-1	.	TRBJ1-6	TGCGCCAGCAGCCAAGTCGGGGGGAGCTCCTATAATTCACCCCTCCACTTT	CASSQVGGSSYNSPLHF
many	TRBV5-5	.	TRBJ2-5	TGTGCCAGCAGCCGTGTGTCGCCAGGGGAGACCCAGTACTTC	CASSRVSPGETQYF
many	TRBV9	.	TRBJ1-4	TGTGCCAGCAGCGTAGAAAGTCATCACATGAGGGGAAAACTGTTTTTT	CASSVESHHMRGKLFF
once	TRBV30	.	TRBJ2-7	TGTGCCTGGAGTTATTCGCGGGTGAGAGAGCAGTACTTC	CAWSYSRVREQYF
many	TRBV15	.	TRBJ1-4	TGTGCCACCTCACCCGGGCCCGAGAATGAAAAACTGTTTTTT	CATSPGPENEKLFF
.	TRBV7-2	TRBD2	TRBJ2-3	TGTGCCAGCAGCCCGGGACTAGCGATCACAGATACGCAGTATTTT	CASSPGLAITDTQYF
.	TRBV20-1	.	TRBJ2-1	TGCAGTGCTAGTGGGGCGGGTGGCAATGAGCAGTTCTTC	CSASGAGGNEQFF
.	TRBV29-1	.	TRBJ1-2	TGCAGCGTTGGGTCGGAGCAGGGAGGCTATGGCTACACCTTC	CSVGSEQGGYGYTF
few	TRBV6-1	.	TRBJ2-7	TGTGCCAGCAGCCACGGCGCTCCGTCGTACGAGCAGTACTTC	CASSHGAPSYEQYF
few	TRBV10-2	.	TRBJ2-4	TGCGCCAGCGAGCCTTCACATGGAAACATTCAGTACTTC	CASEPSHGNIQYF
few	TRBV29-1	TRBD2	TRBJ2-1	TGCAGCGTTGGGACTAGCGGGAGGGCCTTGGAACTCAATGAGCAGTTCTTC	CSVGTSGRALELNEQFF
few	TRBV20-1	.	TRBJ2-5	TGCAGTGCCTCCTCTCCGGCTAGCGAATTGGCCCAGTACTTC	CSASSPASELAQYF
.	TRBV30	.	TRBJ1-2	TGTGCCTGGGAGGGTGGCCCGACAGTGATTAACTATGGCTACACCTTC	CAWEGGPTVINYGYTF
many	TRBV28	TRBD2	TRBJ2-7	TGTGCCAGCAGTACAACTAGCGGGAGCTCCTACGAGCAGTACTTC	CASSTTSGSSYEQYF
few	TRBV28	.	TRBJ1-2	TGTGCCAGCAGTTCACAGGGTGAGGGCTATGGCTACACCTTC	CASSSQGEGYGYTF
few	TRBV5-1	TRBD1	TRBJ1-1	TGCGCCAGCAGCGGGGGACAGGTAAACACTGAAGCTTTCTTT	CASSGGQVNTEAFF
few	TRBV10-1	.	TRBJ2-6	TGCGCGAGGAGGGGATACTCTGGGGCCAACGTCCTGACTTTC	CARRGYSGANVLTF
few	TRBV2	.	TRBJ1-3	TGTGCCAGCATCTATGGACGCCACTCTGGAAACACCATATATTTT	CASIYGRHSGNTIYF
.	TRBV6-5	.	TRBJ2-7	TGTGCCAGCAGTTACTCTCGCGGGGATACCTACGAGCAGTACTTC	CASSYSRGDTYEQYF
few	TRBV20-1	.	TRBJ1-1	TGCAGTGCTAGGGCCCCCCGGAACACTGAAGCTTTCTTT	CSARAPRNTEAFF
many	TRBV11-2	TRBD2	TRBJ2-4	TGTGCCAGCAGCCTAGCGGGACAGCTCAACATTCAGTACTTC	CASSLAGQLNIQYF
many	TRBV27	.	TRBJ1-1	TGTGCCAGCAGTTTAGGGGCAGCCACTGAAGCTTTCTTT	CASSLGAATEAFF
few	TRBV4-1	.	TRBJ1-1	TGCGCCAGCAGCCAGGGGAGTCTCACTGAAGCTTTCTTT	CASSQGSLTEAFF
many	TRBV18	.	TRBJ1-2	TGTGCCAGCTCACCACCCCTCAGGGACTATGGCTACACCTTC	CASSPPLRDYGYTF
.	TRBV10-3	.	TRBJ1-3	TGTGCCATCAGTGTTGGGGGGAACACCATATATTTT	CAISVGGNTIYF
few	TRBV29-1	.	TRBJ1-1	TGCAGCGTTTATGAGAACACTGAAGCTTTCTTT	CSVYENTEAFF
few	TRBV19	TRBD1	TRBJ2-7	TGTGCCAGTAGTAGCTTGGGGACAGGGAGCTACGAGCAGTACTTC	CASSSLGTGSYEQYF
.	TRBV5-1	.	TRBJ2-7	TGCGCCAGCAGCTTCGGACGCAACAAAGCTCCCGAGCAGTACTTC	CASSFGRNKAPEQYF
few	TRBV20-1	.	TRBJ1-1	TGCAGTGCTAGAGTCCTAGACTGGAATGAAGCTTTCTTT	CSARVLDWNEAFF
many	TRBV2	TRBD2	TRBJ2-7	TGTGCCAACCAAGGCGGAGCGGGAGGCTCCTACGAGCAGTACTTC	CANQGGAGGSYEQYF
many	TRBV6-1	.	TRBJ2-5	TGTGCCAGCAGGGGGACACCCCAAGAGACCCAGTACTTC	CASRGTPQETQYF
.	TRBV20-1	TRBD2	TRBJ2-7	TGCAGTGCTAGCCCGTCTAGCGGGAGCGAGCAGTACTTC	CSASPSSGSEQYF
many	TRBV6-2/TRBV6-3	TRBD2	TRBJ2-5	TGTGCCAGCAGTTACATGCGGGGGTCTGGGCAAGAGACCCAGTACTTC	CASSYMRGSGQETQYF
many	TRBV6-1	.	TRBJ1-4	TGTGCCAGCAGTGACTTCCGGGGGACTAATGAAAAACTGTTTTTT	CASSDFRGTNEKLFF
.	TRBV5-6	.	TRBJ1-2	TGTGCCAGCAGAGAATCAGGCAACTATGGCTACACCTTC	CASRESGNYGYTF
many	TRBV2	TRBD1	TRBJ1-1	TGTGCCAGCTCGGGACAGGGGGCTTTGAGCACTGAAGCTTTCTTT	CASSGQGALSTEAFF
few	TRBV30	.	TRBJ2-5	TGTGCCTGGAGTCTGGGGGCAAAGACCCAGTACTTC	CAWSLGAKTQYF
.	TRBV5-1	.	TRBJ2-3	TGCGCCAGCAGCACCAGGACTAGCACAGATACGCAGTATTTT	CASSTRTSTDTQYF
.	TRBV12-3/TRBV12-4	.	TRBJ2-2	TGTGCCAGCAGTTTACTACCCCGGGAGCTGTTTTTT	CASSLLPRELFF
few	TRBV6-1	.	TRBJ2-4	TGTGCCAGCAGCAGGGTGGCTAACAAAAACATTCAGTACTTC	CASSRVANKNIQYF
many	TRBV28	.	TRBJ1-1	TGTGCCAGCAGACTGCGTACGGGCTTGAACACTGAAGCTTTCTTT	CASRLRTGLNTEAFF
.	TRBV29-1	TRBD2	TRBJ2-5	TGCAGCGTTCGTGAGAGCGGGATAGTGGAGACCCAGTACTTC	CSVRESGIVETQYF
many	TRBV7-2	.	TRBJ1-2	TGTGCCAGCAGCTTAGTACAGTCTAATGGCTACACCTTC	CASSLVQSNGYTF
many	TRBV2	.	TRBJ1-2	TGTGCCACCCGGGGGCATGGCTACACCTTC	CATRGHGYTF
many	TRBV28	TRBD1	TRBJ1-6	TGTGCCAGCAGTTTGAGGGACAGATATAATTCACCCCTCCACTTT	CASSLRDRYNSPLHF
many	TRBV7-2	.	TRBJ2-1	TGTGCCAGCAGTGCCTACAATGAGCAGTTCTTC	CASSAYNEQFF
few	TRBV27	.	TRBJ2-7	TGTGCCAGCAGTTTGGGGACTGAAGCTTTCTACGAGCAGTACTTC	CASSLGTEAFYEQYF
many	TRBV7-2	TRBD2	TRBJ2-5	TGTGCCAGCAGCTTAGGGACTAGCGGGGGCTCACAAGAGACCCAGTACTTC	CASSLGTSGGSQETQYF
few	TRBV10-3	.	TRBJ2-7	TGTGCCATCAGTGAAAGGGGGGCACCGAAGGGGTACGAGCAGTACTTC	CAISERGAPKGYEQYF
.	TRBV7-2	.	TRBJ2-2	TGTGCCAGCAGCACACCGGGACTTTCGTCCGGGGAGCTGTTTTTT	CASSTPGLSSGELFF
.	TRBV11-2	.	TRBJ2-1	TGTGCCAGCAGCCCCGGGACAAATGAGCAGTTCTTC	CASSPGTNEQFF
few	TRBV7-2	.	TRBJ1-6	TGTGCCAGCAGTCAAGGGACCGGCGGTAATTCACCCCTCCACTTT	CASSQGTGGNSPLHF
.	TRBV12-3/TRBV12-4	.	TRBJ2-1	TGTGCCAGCAGTTTAGCGGGAGTGGGAAATGAGCAGTTCTTC	CASSLAGVGNEQFF
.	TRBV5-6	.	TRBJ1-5	TGTGCCAGCAGCTTGGGCGTGTTTCAGCCCCAGCATTTT	CASSLGVFQPQHF